The clone carrying this T cell receptor (beta chain) has only a few counts. What it binds is unknown. The sample is drawn from a study of CD8 T cells in ankylosing spondylitis. Findings of the study overall: Blood of patients with ankylosing spondylitis appeared to be characterized by a TCR beta motif of several highly homologous variants.

From the 5' RACE reads, TCRdb called clonotypes with MiXCR, one entry per CDR3 protein. The top ten hold about 0.5% of the sample, which has about 800,000 distinct CDR3 sequences, 10% to 15% seen once. The CDR3 covers 17 residues. Germline assignment: CDR1 MNHNS and CDR2 SASEGT. The V gene end was trimmed by 5 bases and the J gene end by 0 bases; junction bases not matched to a gene: 10. Sequenced input: blood, either unsorted or a sorted T cell fraction (not recorded which). The TCR was taken from a male donor with ankylosing spondylitis. V gene TRBV6-1 combines with J gene TRBJ2-7, with TRBD2 matching over 10 bases. The CDR3 spells CASSTPSSSGSSYEQYF. The CDR3 nucleotides are TGTGCCAGCAGTACACCGTCATCTAGCGGGAGCTCCTACGAGCAGTACTTC.